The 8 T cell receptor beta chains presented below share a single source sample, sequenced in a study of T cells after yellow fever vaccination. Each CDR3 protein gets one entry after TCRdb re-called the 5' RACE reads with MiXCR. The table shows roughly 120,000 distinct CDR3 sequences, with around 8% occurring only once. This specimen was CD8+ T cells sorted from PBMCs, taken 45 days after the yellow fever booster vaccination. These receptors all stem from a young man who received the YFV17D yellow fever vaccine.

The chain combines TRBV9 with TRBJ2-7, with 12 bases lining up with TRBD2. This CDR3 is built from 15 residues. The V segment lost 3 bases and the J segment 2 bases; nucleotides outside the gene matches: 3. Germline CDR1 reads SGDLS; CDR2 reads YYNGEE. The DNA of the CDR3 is TGTGCCAGCAGCGCCGGACTAGCGGGAACCTACGAGCAGTACTTC. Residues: CASSAGLAGTYEQYF. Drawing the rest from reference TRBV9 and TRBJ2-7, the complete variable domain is DSGVTQTPKHLITATGQRVTLRCSPRSGDLSVYWYQQSLDQGLQFLIQYYNGEERAKGNILERFSAQQFPDLHSELNLSSLELGDSALYFCASSAGLAGTYEQYFGPGTRLTVT.

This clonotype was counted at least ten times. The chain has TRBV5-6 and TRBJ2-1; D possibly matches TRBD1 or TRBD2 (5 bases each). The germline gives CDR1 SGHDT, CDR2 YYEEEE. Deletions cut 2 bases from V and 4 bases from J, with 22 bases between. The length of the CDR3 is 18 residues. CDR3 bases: TGTGCCAGCAGCTTTATGACCGAGGGGATTCGACCGTACAATGAGCAGTTCTTC. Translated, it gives CASSFMTEGIRPYNEQFF.

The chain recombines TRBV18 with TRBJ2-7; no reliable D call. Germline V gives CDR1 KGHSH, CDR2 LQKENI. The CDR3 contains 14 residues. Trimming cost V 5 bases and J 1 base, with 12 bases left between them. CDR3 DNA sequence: TGTGCCAGCTCAGAATTCCCTCCATCCTACGAGCAGTACTTC. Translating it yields CASSEFPPSYEQYF. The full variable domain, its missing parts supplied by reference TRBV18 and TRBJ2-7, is NAGVMQNPRHLVRRRGQEARLRCSPMKGHSHVYWYRQLPEEGLKFMVYLQKENIIDESGMPKERFSAEFPKEGPSILRIQQVVRGDSAAYFCASSEFPPSYEQYFGPGTRLTVT.

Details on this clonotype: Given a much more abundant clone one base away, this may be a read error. This CDR3 is CASSQGGMGFDEKLFF. In nucleotides, the CDR3 is TGCGCCAGCAGCCAAGGGGGGATGGGTTTTGATGAAAAACTGTTTTTT. The rearrangement uses TRBV4-3 and TRBJ1-4; D perhaps matches TRBD1 (5 bases). Germline V lookup: CDR1 LGHNA, CDR2 YSLEER. Trimming took off 1 base at V and 6 bases at J, with 15 bases between the two ends. The CDR3 is made up of 16 amino acids.

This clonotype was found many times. The CDR3 DNA reads as TGTGCCAGCAGTTTTGGGGGCCTAAATCAGCCCCAGCATTTT. Encoded protein: CASSFGGLNQPQHF. This rearrangement joins TRBV27 to TRBJ1-5; possibly TRBD1 for D (6 bases). CDR1 and CDR2 (germline): MNHEY, SMNVEV (reference sequence). The V end lost 3 bases, the J end lost 4 bases, and 10 bases lay between the germline ends. The length of the CDR3 is 14 residues.

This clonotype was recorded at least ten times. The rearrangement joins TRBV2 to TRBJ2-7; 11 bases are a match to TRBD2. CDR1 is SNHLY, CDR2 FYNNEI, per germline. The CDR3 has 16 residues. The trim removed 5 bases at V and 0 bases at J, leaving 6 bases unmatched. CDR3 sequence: CASSSTSGRSSYEQYF. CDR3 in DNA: TGTGCCAGCAGTTCCACTAGCGGGAGAAGCTCCTACGAGCAGTACTTC.

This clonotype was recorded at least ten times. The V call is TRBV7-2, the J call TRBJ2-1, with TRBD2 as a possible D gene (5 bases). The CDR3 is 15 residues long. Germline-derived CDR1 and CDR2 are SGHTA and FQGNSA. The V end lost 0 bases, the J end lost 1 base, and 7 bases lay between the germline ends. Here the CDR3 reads CASSLAAGSYNEQFF. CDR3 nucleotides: TGTGCCAGCAGCTTAGCGGCGGGTTCCTACAATGAGCAGTTCTTC.

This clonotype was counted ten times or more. CDR3 amino acids: CASSPAGGSYEQFF. The DNA for the CDR3 is TGTGCCAGCAGCCCCGCGGGCGGGAGCTATGAGCAGTTCTTC. This chain connects TRBV12-3 or TRBV12-4 to TRBJ2-1; 7 positions agree with TRBD2. Trimming at V came to 6 bases and at J to 8 bases, leaving 10 bases not matched to a gene. The length of the CDR3 is 14 residues.